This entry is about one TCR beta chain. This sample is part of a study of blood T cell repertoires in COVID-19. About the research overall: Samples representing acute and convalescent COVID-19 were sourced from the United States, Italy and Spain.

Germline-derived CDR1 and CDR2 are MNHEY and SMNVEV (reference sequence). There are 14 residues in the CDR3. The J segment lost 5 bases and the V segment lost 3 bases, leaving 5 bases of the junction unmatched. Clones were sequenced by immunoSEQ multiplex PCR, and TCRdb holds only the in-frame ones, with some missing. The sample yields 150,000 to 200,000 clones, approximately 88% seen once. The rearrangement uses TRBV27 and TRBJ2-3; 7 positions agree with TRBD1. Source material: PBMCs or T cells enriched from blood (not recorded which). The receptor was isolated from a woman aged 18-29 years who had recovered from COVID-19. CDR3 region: CASSFRQGLDTQYF. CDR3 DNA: TGTGCCAGCAGTTTTAGACAGGGATTAGATACGCAGTATTTT.